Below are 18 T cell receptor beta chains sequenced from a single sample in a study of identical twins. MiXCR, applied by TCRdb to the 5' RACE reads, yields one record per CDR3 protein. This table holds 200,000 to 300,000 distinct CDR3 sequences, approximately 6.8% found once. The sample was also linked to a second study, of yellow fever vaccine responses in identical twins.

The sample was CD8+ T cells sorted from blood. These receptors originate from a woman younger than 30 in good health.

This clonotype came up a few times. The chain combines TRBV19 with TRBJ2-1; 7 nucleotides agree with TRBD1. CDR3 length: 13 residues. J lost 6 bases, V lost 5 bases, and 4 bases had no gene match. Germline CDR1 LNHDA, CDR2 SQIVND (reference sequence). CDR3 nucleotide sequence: TGTGCCAGTAGTGCCTACAGGGGCAATGAGCAGTTCTTC. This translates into CASSAYRGNEQFF.

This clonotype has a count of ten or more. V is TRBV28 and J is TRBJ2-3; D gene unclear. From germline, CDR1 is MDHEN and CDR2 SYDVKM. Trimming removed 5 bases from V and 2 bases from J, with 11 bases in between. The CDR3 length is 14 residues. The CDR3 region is CASSPRILTDTQYF. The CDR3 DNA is TGTGCCAGCAGTCCCCGGATCCTCACAGATACGCAGTATTTT.

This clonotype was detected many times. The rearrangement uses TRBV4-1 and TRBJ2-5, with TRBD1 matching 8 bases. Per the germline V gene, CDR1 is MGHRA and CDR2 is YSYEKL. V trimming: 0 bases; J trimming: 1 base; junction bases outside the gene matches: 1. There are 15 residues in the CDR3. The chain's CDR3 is CASSQDQGAQETQYF. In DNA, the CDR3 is TGCGCCAGCAGCCAAGATCAGGGGGCCCAAGAGACCCAGTACTTC.

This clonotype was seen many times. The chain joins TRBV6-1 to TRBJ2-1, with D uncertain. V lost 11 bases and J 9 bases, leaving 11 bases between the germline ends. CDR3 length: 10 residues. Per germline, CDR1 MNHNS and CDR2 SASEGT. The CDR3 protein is CACMFVEQFF. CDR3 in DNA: TGTGCCTGCATGTTTGTTGAGCAGTTCTTC.

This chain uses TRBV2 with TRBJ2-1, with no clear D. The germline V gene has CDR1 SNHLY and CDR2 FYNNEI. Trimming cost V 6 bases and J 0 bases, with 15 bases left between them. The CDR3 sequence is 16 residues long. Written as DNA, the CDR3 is TGTGCCAGCAGAAGGAAACTGTCAAGCTCCTACAATGAGCAGTTCTTC. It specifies CASRRKLSSSYNEQFF.

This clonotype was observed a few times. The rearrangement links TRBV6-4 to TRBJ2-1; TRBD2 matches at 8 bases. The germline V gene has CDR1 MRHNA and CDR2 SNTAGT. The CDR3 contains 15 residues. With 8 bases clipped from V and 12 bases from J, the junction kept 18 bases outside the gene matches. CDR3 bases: TGTGCCAGCGAGCCCGGGGCGGGGGGTACAAGTCGGCAGTTCTTC. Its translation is CASEPGAGGTSRQFF.

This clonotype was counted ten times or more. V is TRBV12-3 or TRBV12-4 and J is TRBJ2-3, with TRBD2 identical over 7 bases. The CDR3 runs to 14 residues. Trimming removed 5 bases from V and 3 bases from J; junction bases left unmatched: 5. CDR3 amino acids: CASSLLASTDTQYF. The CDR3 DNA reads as TGTGCCAGCAGTCTACTAGCGTCGACAGATACGCAGTATTTT.

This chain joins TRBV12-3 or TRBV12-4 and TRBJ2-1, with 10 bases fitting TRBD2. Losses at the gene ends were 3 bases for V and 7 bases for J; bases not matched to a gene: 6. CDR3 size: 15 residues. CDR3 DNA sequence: TGTGCCAGCAGTTTCCCACTAGCGGGACAAAATGAGCAGTTCTTC. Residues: CASSFPLAGQNEQFF.

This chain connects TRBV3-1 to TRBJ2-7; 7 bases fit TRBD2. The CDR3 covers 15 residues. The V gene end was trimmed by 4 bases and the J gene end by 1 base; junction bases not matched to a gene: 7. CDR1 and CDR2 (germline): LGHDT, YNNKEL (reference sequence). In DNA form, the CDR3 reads TGTGCCAGCAGCCCAAGAAAAGCGGGGTCCTACGAGCAGTACTTC. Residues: CASSPRKAGSYEQYF.

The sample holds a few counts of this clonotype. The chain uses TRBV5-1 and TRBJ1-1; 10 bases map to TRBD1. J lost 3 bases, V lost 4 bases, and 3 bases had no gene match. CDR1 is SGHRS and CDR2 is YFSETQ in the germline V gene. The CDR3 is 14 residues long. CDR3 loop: CASSEDRGHTEAFF. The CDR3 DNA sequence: TGCGCCAGCAGCGAAGACAGGGGGCACACTGAAGCTTTCTTT. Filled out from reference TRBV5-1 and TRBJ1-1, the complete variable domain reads KAGVTQTPRYLIKTRGQQVTLSCSPISGHRSVSWYQQTPGQGLQFLFEYFSETQRNKGNFPGRFSGRQFSNSRSEMNVSTLELGDSALYLCASSEDRGHTEAFFGQGTRLTVV.

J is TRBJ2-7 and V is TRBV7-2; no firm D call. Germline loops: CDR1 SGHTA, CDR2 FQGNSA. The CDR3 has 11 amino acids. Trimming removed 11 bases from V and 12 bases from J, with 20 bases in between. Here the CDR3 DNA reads TGTGCCTTCTTCATCCCCCTTTCGGGGTACGTC. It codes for CAFFIPLSGYV.

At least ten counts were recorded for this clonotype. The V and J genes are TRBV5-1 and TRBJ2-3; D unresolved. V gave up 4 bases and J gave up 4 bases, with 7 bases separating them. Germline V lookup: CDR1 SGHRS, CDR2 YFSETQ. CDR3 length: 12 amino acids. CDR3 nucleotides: TGCGCCAGCAGCAACGGCCCAGATACGCAGTATTTT. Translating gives CASSNGPDTQYF.

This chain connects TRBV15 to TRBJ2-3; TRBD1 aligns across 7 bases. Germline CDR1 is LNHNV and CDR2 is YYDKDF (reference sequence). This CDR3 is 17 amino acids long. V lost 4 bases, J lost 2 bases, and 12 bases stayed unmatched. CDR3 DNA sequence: TGTGCCACCAGCACCGGGACAGCCCCCAGTACCACAGATACGCAGTATTTT. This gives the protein CATSTGTAPSTTDTQYF.

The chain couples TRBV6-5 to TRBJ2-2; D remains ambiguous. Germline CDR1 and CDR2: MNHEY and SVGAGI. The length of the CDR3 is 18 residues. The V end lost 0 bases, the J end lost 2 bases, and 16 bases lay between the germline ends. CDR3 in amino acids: CASSYSSVGQDNTGELFF. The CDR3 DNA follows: TGTGCCAGCAGTTACTCGAGTGTAGGGCAGGACAACACCGGGGAGCTGTTTTTT.

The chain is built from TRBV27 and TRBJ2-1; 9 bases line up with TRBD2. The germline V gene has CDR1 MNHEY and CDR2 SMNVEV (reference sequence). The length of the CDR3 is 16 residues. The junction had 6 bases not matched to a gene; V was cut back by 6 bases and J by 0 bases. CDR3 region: CASSHSSGSSYNEQFF. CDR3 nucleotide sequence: TGTGCCAGCAGCCACAGTAGCGGGAGCTCCTACAATGAGCAGTTCTTC.

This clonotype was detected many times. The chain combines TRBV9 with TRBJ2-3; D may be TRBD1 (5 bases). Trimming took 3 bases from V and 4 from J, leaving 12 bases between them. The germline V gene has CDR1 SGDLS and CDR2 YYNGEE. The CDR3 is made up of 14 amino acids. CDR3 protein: CASSADSISDTQYF. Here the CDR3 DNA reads TGTGCCAGCAGCGCCGACAGTATATCAGATACGCAGTATTTT.

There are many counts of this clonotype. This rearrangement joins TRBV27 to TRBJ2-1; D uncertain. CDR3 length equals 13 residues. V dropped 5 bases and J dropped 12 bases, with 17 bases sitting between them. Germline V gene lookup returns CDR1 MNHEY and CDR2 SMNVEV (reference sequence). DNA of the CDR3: TGTGCCAGCAGTCCGGACCTCACCGAAGGGCAGTTCTTC. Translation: CASSPDLTEGQFF.

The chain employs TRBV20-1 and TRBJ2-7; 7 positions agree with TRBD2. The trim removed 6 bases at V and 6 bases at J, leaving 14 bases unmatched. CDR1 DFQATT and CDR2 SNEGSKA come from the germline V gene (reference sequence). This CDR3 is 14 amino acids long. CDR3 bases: TGCAGTGCCACGGGTGGGGGGGAAAGTTTCGAGCAGTACGTC. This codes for CSATGGGESFEQYV.